The 26 T cell receptor beta chains presented below share a single source sample, sequenced in a study of PD-1 blockade in classical Hodgkin lymphoma. Time point of the sample: cycle 4 day 1 (C4D1), after more than five weeks of nivolumab. All trial patients relapsed after autologous stem cell transplantation. The authors purified CD4+ T cells from thawed PBMCs by magnetic negative selection. Assay used: immunoSEQ multiplex PCR; TCRdb lists only in-frame clones, some missing. The sample holds under 20,000 clones, 70% to 75% seen once. The input for sequencing was CD4+ T cells from blood, taken before the fourth cycle of nivolumab. Receptor source: a human donor with classical Hodgkin lymphoma.

The chain uses TRBV6-1 and TRBJ2-1; 10 bases map to TRBD2. Germline V gene data show CDR1 as MNHNS and CDR2 as SASEGT. The V and J ends lost 5 bases and 4 bases, in that order; junction bases with no gene match: 5. There are 15 residues in the CDR3. The CDR3 bases are TGTGCCAGCAGTTGGACTAGCGGAGCATACAATGAGCAGTTCTTC. As protein: CASSWTSGAYNEQFF.

The chain couples TRBV5-6 to TRBJ1-4; no clear D gene. The CDR3 loop spans 15 amino acids. From germline, CDR1 is SGHDT and CDR2 YYEEEE. Trimming left V 3 bases short and J 6 bases short, with 15 bases between. In DNA, the CDR3 is TGTGCCAGCAGCTCGACCAATGGGAGGGATGAAAAACTGTTTTTT. It encodes CASSSTNGRDEKLFF. Combining the CDR3 with reference TRBV5-6 and TRBJ1-4 gives the whole variable domain DAGVTQSPTHLIKTRGQQVTLRCSPKSGHDTVSWYQQALGQGPQFIFQYYEEEERQRGNFPDRFSGHQFPNYSSELNVNALLLGDSALYLCASSSTNGRDEKLFFGSGTQLSVL.

The chain recombines TRBV29-1 with TRBJ2-3; 9 nucleotides line up with TRBD2. V dropped 3 bases and J dropped 3; count of bases not matched to a gene: 1. From germline, CDR1 is SQVTM and CDR2 ANQGSEA. The CDR3 runs to 13 residues. As DNA, the CDR3 is TGCAGCGTTGAGGCGGGGGGGACAGATACGCAGTATTTT. This gives the protein CSVEAGGTDTQYF.

This chain uses TRBV6-5 with TRBJ1-5, with D tentatively TRBD1 (6 bases). The length of the CDR3 is 14 residues. The germline CDR1 and CDR2 sequences are MNHEY and SVGAGI. Between the trimmed V and J ends, which lost 5 bases and 5 bases, there was a span of 13 bases. CDR3 amino acids: CASSPSRGDQPQHF. CDR3 coding DNA: TGTGCCAGCAGTCCATCCAGGGGAGATCAGCCCCAGCATTTT.

The rearrangement uses TRBV5-4 and TRBJ2-3; TRBD2 is a possible D gene (7 bases). The V and J ends lost 7 bases and 2 bases respectively, with 20 bases between them. This CDR3 has 16 amino acids. From germline, CDR1 is SGHNT and CDR2 YYREEE (reference sequence). For the CDR3, the DNA is TGTGCCAGCTCAGGCGGGGGCCAGAGAGACACAGATACGCAGTATTTT. Protein product: CASSGGGQRDTDTQYF.

The chain links TRBV6-5 to TRBJ2-7; 9 bases fit TRBD1. Unmatched junction bases numbered 5, after V lost 6 bases and J lost 5 bases. Germline V gene sequence: CDR1 MNHEY, CDR2 SVGAGI. The CDR3 contains 13 residues. DNA of the CDR3: TGTGCCAGCAGACGACAGGGGGGCCACGAGCAGTACTTC. Translation gives CASRRQGGHEQYF.

This chain joins TRBV28 and TRBJ2-3; D is uncertain. V was clipped by 5 bases and J by 1 base, with 4 bases between them. The germline V gene has CDR1 MDHEN and CDR2 SYDVKM. The CDR3 spans 12 residues. CDR3 sequence: CASSVGTDTQYF. The CDR3, as DNA: TGTGCCAGCAGTGTTGGCACAGATACGCAGTATTTT.

This chain connects TRBV7-2 to TRBJ2-5; D gene unclear. Germline V gene lookup returns CDR1 SGHTA and CDR2 FQGNSA. The CDR3 sequence is 12 residues long. V dropped 5 bases and J dropped 3 bases, with 7 bases sitting between them. CDR3 protein: CASSTYEETQYF. The CDR3 coding sequence is TGTGCCAGCAGCACATACGAAGAGACCCAGTACTTC.

The genes are TRBV18 and TRBJ2-1; D might be TRBD2 (6 bases). CDR1 and CDR2 from the germline V gene are KGHSH and LQKENI. The V and J ends lost 1 base and 0 bases respectively, with 10 bases between them. The CDR3 length is 16 residues. The DNA for the CDR3 is TGTGCCAGCTCACCACTAGCGGAGAGCTCCTACAATGAGCAGTTCTTC. Protein product: CASSPLAESSYNEQFF.

The chain couples TRBV30 to TRBJ1-2; 9 positions agree with TRBD1. CDR1 and CDR2 from the germline V gene are GTSNPN and SVGIG (reference sequence). CDR3 length: 14 residues. V was pared by 4 bases and J by 4 bases, with 7 bases of the junction left unmatched. The chain's CDR3 is CAWTPRDRVYGYTF. CDR3 bases: TGTGCCTGGACCCCCCGGGACAGGGTCTATGGCTACACCTTC.

The chain joins TRBV11-3 to TRBJ2-7; the D is unclear. Trimming shortened V by 0 bases and J by 2 bases, and 11 bases separated the two germline ends. Germline CDR1 and CDR2: SGHNT and YENEEA. This CDR3 has 15 amino acids. CDR3 nucleotides: TGTGCCAGCAGCTTAGAAGATTCCGGCGCCTACGAGCAGTACTTC. Translating gives CASSLEDSGAYEQYF.

The chain is built from TRBV5-6 and TRBJ1-3; D ambiguous. Germline V lookup: CDR1 SGHDT, CDR2 YYEEEE. The CDR3 length is 13 residues. V lost 2 bases and J 6 bases, leaving 9 bases between the germline ends. The CDR3 reads CASSFDRVNTIYF. The CDR3 DNA follows: TGTGCCAGCAGCTTCGACCGTGTAAACACCATATATTTT.

The J gene is TRBJ1-2, the V gene TRBV4-2; D perhaps matches TRBD1 (5 bases). Germline lookup yields CDR1 LGHNA and CDR2 YNFKEQ. This CDR3 contains 13 residues. V lost 4 bases, J lost 2 bases, and 8 bases lay in between. CDR3 sequence reads: CASSRDGNYGYTF. The CDR3 DNA follows: TGTGCCAGCAGCCGGGACGGGAACTATGGCTACACCTTC.

The table lists this clone with a few counts. This rearrangement joins TRBV6-1 to TRBJ1-3; unclear D gene. V gave up 2 bases and J gave up 3 bases, with 8 bases separating them. Germline values: CDR1 MNHNS, CDR2 SASEGT. The CDR3 is 14 amino acids. The DNA of the CDR3 is TGTGCCAGCAGTGAATTAGGTCTTGGAAACACCATATATTTT. Translation gives CASSELGLGNTIYF.

CDR3 sequence reads: CASSLALLAGEHTGELFF. The CDR3, as DNA: TGTGCCAGCAGCTTAGCGTTACTAGCGGGGGAGCACACCGGGGAGCTGTTTTTT. The chain combines TRBV11-3 with TRBJ2-2; TRBD2 matches 11 bases. The CDR3 has 18 amino acids. The germline CDR1 and CDR2 sequences are SGHNT and YENEEA. Trimming cost V 1 base and J 3 bases; bases outside gene matches: 7.

The chain is built from TRBV10-3 and TRBJ1-5; D remains unclear. This CDR3 contains 12 residues. Germline CDR1 ENHRY, CDR2 SYGVKD. V was cut by 6 bases and J by 3 bases, with 6 bases left in between. CDR3 region: CAISGNNQPQHF. CDR3 bases: TGTGCCATCAGCGGAAACAATCAGCCCCAGCATTTT.

DNA of the CDR3: TGTGCCAGCAGCTTAGGCAGGGTGAACACTGAAGCTTTCTTT. Translated: CASSLGRVNTEAFF. The rearrangement joins TRBV7-2 to TRBJ1-1, with a weak D call TRBD1 (5 bases). Per germline, CDR1 SGHTA and CDR2 FQGNSA. Trimming left V 1 base short and J 0 bases short, with 6 bases between. The CDR3 totals 14 residues.

The chain is built from TRBV11-2 and TRBJ2-1; 7 positions agree with TRBD2. Per the germline V gene, CDR1 is SGHAT and CDR2 is FQNNGV. This CDR3 has 16 residues. The J segment lost 0 bases and the V segment lost 2 bases, leaving 4 bases of the junction unmatched. The CDR3 reads CASSLQGGSSYNEQFF. CDR3 DNA sequence: TGTGCCAGCAGCTTACAGGGAGGGAGCTCCTACAATGAGCAGTTCTTC.

The chain employs TRBV7-3 and TRBJ2-1; the D is unclear. This CDR3 spans 15 amino acids. V gave up 5 bases and J gave up 0 bases, with 11 bases separating them. CDR1 is SGHTA, CDR2 FQGTGA, per germline. The CDR3 loop reads CASSPGRSSYNEQFF. The DNA of the CDR3 is TGTGCCAGCAGCCCCGGCAGGAGCTCCTACAATGAGCAGTTCTTC.

This chain links TRBV7-2 with TRBJ2-5, with 12 bases matching TRBD2. The V segment lost 5 bases and the J segment 5 bases; nucleotides outside the gene matches: 6. This CDR3 has 15 residues. In germline, CDR1 is SGHTA, CDR2 FQGNSA. For the CDR3, the DNA is TGTGCCAGCAGCCTTGGGACTAGCGGGTCGGAGACCCAGTACTTC. It specifies CASSLGTSGSETQYF. The full variable domain, in which reference TRBV7-2 and TRBJ2-5 provide the parts outside the CDR3, is GAGVSQSPSNKVTEKGKDVELRCDPISGHTALYWYRQSLGQGLEFLIYFQGNSAPDKSGLPSDRFSAERTGGSVSTLTIQRTQQEDSAVYLCASSLGTSGSETQYFGPGTRLLVL.

This chain links TRBV7-3 with TRBJ2-3; TRBD2 matches at 8 bases. Germline V lookup: CDR1 SGHTA, CDR2 FQGTGA. This CDR3 has 15 amino acids. V was pared by 2 bases and J by 3 bases, with 4 bases of the junction left unmatched. In DNA, the CDR3 is TGTGCCAGCAGCTTACGGACTAGCTCTACAGATACGCAGTATTTT. It codes for CASSLRTSSTDTQYF.

Here the CDR3 DNA reads TGTGCCAGCAGCGTAAAAGGGGGGAGACTCCCGAACACCGGGGAGCTGTTTTTT. Its translation: CASSVKGGRLPNTGELFF. V and J are TRBV9 and TRBJ2-2, with D perhaps assigned TRBD1 or TRBD2 (6 bases each). The CDR3 is 18 residues long. Germline CDR1 and CDR2: SGDLS and YYNGEE. Trimming pared 1 base from V and 0 bases from J, leaving 16 bases between.

The chain joins TRBV5-4 to TRBJ1-1; TRBD1 matches at 7 bases. Germline V gives CDR1 SGHNT, CDR2 YYREEE (reference sequence). The CDR3 consists of 15 residues. Trimming took 2 bases from V and 0 from J; bases not matched to a gene: 4. The CDR3, as DNA: TGTGCCAGCAGCTTTTTCGACAGGGTGAACACTGAAGCTTTCTTT. Residues: CASSFFDRVNTEAFF.

This sequence joins TRBV6-6 and TRBJ1-4; D is possibly TRBD1 (5 bases). In germline, CDR1 is MNHNY, CDR2 SVGAGI (reference sequence). The germline V and J ends were trimmed by 6 bases and 2 bases, with 16 bases remaining between them. CDR3 size: 16 residues. The CDR3 is CASRSRRGVTNEKLFF. CDR3 nucleotide sequence: TGTGCCAGCAGGAGCCGAAGGGGAGTCACTAATGAAAAACTGTTTTTT.

The rearrangement links TRBV10-3 to TRBJ2-5; 10 bases align to TRBD2. CDR1 is ENHRY, CDR2 SYGVKD, per germline. The CDR3 sequence is 15 residues long. V trimming: 4 bases; J trimming: 4 bases; junction bases outside the gene matches: 6. This CDR3 reads CAISASGSVVETQYF. The CDR3 nucleotides are TGTGCCATCAGTGCTAGCGGGAGCGTCGTAGAGACCCAGTACTTC.

This chain links TRBV5-6 with TRBJ2-1; TRBD1 matches 12 bases. This CDR3 has 17 residues. Germline CDR1 and CDR2: SGHDT and YYEEEE. V trimming: 3 bases; J trimming: 9 bases; junction bases outside the gene matches: 13. CDR3 loop: CASSSYGTGGGLGEQFF. The DNA for the CDR3 is TGTGCCAGCAGCTCATACGGGACAGGGGGCGGTTTGGGTGAGCAGTTCTTC.